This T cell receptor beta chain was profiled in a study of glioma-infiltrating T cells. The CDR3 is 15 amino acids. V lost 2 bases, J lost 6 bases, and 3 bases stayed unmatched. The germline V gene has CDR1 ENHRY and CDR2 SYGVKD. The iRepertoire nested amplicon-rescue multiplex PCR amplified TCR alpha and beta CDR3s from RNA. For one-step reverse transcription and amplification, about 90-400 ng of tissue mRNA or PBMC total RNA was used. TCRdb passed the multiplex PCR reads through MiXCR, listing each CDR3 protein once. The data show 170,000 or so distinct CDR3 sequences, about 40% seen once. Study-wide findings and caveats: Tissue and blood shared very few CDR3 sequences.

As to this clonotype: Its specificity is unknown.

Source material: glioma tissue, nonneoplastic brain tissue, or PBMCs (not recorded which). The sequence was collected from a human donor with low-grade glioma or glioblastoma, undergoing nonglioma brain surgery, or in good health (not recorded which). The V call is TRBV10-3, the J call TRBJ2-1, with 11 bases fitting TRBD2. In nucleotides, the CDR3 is TGTGCCATCAGTGAGACTAGCGGGAGCTTCAATGAGCAGTTCTTC. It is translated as CAISETSGSFNEQFF.